These 6 T cell receptor beta chains were all obtained from the same sample, sequenced in a study of beta chain features in type 1 diabetes. Expressed TCRB transcripts were sequenced, since all the RNA that had been isolated was reverse transcribed. Libraries were prepared by immunoSEQ multiplex PCR; TCRdb keeps only in-frame clonotypes and omits some of them. The table records about 220,000 clones, 11% of them present only once. Sequenced: central memory CD4+ T cells from blood. The source is a man aged 18 to 30 in good health.

In this sample, this clone turned up many times. J is TRBJ2-7 and V is TRBV19, with D maybe TRBD2 (5 bases). Trimming shortened V by 10 bases and J by 1 base, and 14 bases separated the two germline ends. This CDR3 comprises 13 residues. CDR1 and CDR2 from the germline V gene are LNHDA and SQIVND (reference sequence). CDR3 sequence reads: CATSSRDSYEQYF. The CDR3 region has the DNA TGTGCCACGTCCTCCCGGGATTCCTACGAGCAGTACTTC.

The chain couples TRBV28 to TRBJ1-2; possible D gene TRBD1, 5 bases. The V end lost 7 bases, the J end lost 8 bases, and 20 bases lay between the germline ends. CDR1 and CDR2 (germline): MDHEN, SYDVKM. CDR3 length: 14 residues. The CDR3 nucleotides are TGTGCCAGCACTGTAAACCGGGGCGGGGAGGGCTACACCTTC. Translated, it gives CASTVNRGGEGYTF.

This clone appeared a few times. The chain links TRBV2 to TRBJ2-3; D is unclear. Trimming shortened V by 4 bases and J by 3 bases, and 8 bases separated the two germline ends. The germline gives CDR1 SNHLY, CDR2 FYNNEI. CDR3 size: 13 residues. The CDR3 DNA is TGTGCCAGCAGTGTCATCCAGACAGATACGCAGTATTTT. Translation: CASSVIQTDTQYF.

About this clone itself: A much bigger clone sits one base away, suggesting this may be a read error. This chain uses TRBV7-2 with TRBJ2-1, with 7 bases identical to TRBD2. Germline-derived CDR1 and CDR2 are SGHTA and FQGNSA. The CDR3 runs to 14 residues. After removal of 5 bases from V and 2 bases from J, the junction contained 3 bases not matched to a gene. CDR3 sequence (DNA): TGTGCCAGCAGCGTTACTAGCGCCTACAATGAGCAGTTCTTC. Protein product: CASSVTSAYNEQFF. Using reference TRBV7-2 and TRBJ2-1 for the parts outside the CDR3, the full variable domain is GAGVSQSPSNKVTEKGKDVELRCDPISGHTALYWYRQSLGQGLEFLIYFQGNSAPDKSGLPSDRFSAERTGGSVSTLTIQRTQQEDSAVYLCASSVTSAYNEQFFGPGTRLTVL.

This clone has ten or more counts. The chain links TRBV6-6 to TRBJ2-3; no firm D call. The CDR3 extends over 12 amino acids. V lost 6 bases and J lost 5, with 9 bases in between. In germline, CDR1 is MNHNY, CDR2 SVGAGI (reference sequence). CDR3 sequence reads: CASSPTGDTQYF. CDR3 sequence (DNA): TGTGCCAGCAGCCCGACGGGAGATACGCAGTATTTT.

V gene TRBV6-4 combines with J gene TRBJ2-1, with unresolved D. The CDR3 length is 15 residues. Per the germline V gene, CDR1 is MRHNA and CDR2 is SNTAGT. Trimming stripped 0 bases from V and 8 bases from J, with 14 bases between. This chain's CDR3 is CASSDSIPPGDEQFF. CDR3 nucleotides: TGTGCCAGCAGTGACTCGATCCCCCCTGGCGATGAGCAGTTCTTC.